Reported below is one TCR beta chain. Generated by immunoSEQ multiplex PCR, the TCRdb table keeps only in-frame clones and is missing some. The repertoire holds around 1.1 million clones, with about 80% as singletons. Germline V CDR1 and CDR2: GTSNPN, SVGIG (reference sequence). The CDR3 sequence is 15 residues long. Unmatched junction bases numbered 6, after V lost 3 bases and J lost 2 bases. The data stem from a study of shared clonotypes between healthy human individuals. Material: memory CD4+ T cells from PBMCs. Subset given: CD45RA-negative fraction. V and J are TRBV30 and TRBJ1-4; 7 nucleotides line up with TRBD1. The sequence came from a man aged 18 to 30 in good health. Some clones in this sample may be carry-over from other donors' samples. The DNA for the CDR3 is TGTGCCTGGAGAGCCGGGACAGCGACTAATGAAAAACTGTTTTTT. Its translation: CAWRAGTATNEKLFF.